A single sample is the source of the 16 T cell receptor beta chains below, sequenced in a study of spatial heterogeneity in lung cancer (dated by TCRdb to about 2019). Taken with the paper, the label for time point translates to: sample taken at primary tumor resection. Whole RNA extracted from tumor and nontumor lung tissue, or from cryopreserved PBMC samples, was used for TCR sequencing without cell sorting. The library was made by 5' RACE. The data were produced on a NextSeq 500. The public reads were reanalyzed by TCRdb: fastp trimming at Q25, MiXCR alignment, in-frame beta chains only. Under each unique CDR3 protein, matching rows form one entry showing the most common genes and DNA. This sample gives 10,000 to 15,000 distinct CDR3 sequences in total; 3% to 4% of them show up just once. Clones ranked in the top ten supply 40% to 55% of the sample. The starting material was PBMCs, obtained at surgery. The receptors were gathered from a male donor with early-stage non-small cell lung cancer.

This clonotype was counted many times. This beta chain lies outside the target of a library built for alpha chains; its clone size means little. V usage is TRBV20-1 and J usage is TRBJ2-1; D is possibly TRBD2 (6 bases). Trimming stripped 0 bases from V and 2 bases from J, with 8 bases between. This CDR3 is built from 14 residues. Germline V gene sequence: CDR1 DFQATT, CDR2 SNEGSKA (reference sequence). CDR3 sequence: CSARDAGPYNEQFF. The CDR3 DNA is TGCAGTGCTAGAGATGCGGGGCCCTACAATGAGCAGTTCTTC.

This clonotype came up many times. This beta chain slipped into a library made for alpha chains as a stray read, so its size is not meaningful. The V and J genes are TRBV4-2 and TRBJ2-6; the D gene could be TRBD1 or TRBD2 (5 bases each). The CDR3 has 14 residues. Trimming shortened V by 8 bases and J by 1 base, and 9 bases separated the two germline ends. Germline lookup yields CDR1 LGHNA and CDR2 YNFKEQ. The CDR3 nucleotides are TGTGCCAGCCGAGGGGATTCTGGGGCCAACGTCCTGACTTTC. It encodes CASRGDSGANVLTF.

This clonotype was observed many times. Since it is a stray read in a library aimed at alpha chains, this beta chain has a size that is not meaningful. The chain links TRBV28 to TRBJ1-1, with TRBD1 as a possible D gene (6 bases). Germline-derived CDR1 and CDR2 are MDHEN and SYDVKM. This CDR3 has 16 residues. The ends were cut back, 4 bases at V and 1 base at J, with 16 bases in the middle. In nucleotides, the CDR3 is TGTGCCAGCAGTTGCCCGAACAGGGAAGGGAACACTGAAGCTTTCTTT. This sequence encodes CASSCPNREGNTEAFF.

Many counts were recorded for this clonotype. This beta chain is off target for a library built for alpha chains, so its abundance means little. The chain combines TRBV7-3 with TRBJ1-2, with D tentatively TRBD1 (6 bases). Germline values: CDR1 SGHTA, CDR2 FQGTGA. Deletions cut 5 bases from V and 2 bases from J, with 9 bases between. The CDR3 spans 13 residues. CDR3 sequence (DNA): TGTGCCAGCAGCCCTGACAGGAACTATGGCTACACCTTC. Its translation: CASSPDRNYGYTF.

This clonotype was observed at least ten times. The library was built for alpha chains, so this beta chain is an off-target read and its size means little. V and J are TRBV6-6 and TRBJ1-2; no clear D. Deletions cut 2 bases from V and 1 base from J, with 2 bases between. Looked up from germline, CDR1 is MNHNY and CDR2 is SVGAGI (reference sequence). The CDR3 spans 12 residues. CDR3: CASSYDNYGYTF. The CDR3 coding sequence is TGTGCCAGCAGTTACGATAACTATGGCTACACCTTC.

This clonotype was detected many times. This beta chain came through as a stray read in a library set up for alpha chains, and its size says little. CDR3 amino acids: CASSWGQGWEQYF. The CDR3 nucleotides read TGTGCCAGCAGTTGGGGACAGGGATGGGAGCAGTACTTC. This sequence joins TRBV27 and TRBJ2-7; 9 bases match TRBD1. CDR3 size: 13 residues. Germline lookup yields CDR1 MNHEY and CDR2 SMNVEV (reference sequence). V trimming: 4 bases; J trimming: 7 bases; junction bases outside the gene matches: 5.

This clonotype appeared a few times. Because this beta chain is a stray read in a library intended to capture alpha chains, its abundance should not be given much weight. The rearrangement joins TRBV11-2 to TRBJ2-7, with D maybe TRBD1 (5 bases). Germline V gene lookup returns CDR1 SGHAT and CDR2 FQNNGV. The CDR3 contains 11 residues. Trimming removed 5 bases at V and 4 bases at J, with 6 bases between. The CDR3 DNA reads TGTGCCAGCAGCCGACAGTACGAGCAGTACTTC. Translated: CASSRQYEQYF.

This clonotype was seen repeatedly, ten times or more. This beta chain is a stray read from a library made for alpha chains; its abundance is not meaningful. This sequence joins TRBV3-1 and TRBJ2-4; possibly TRBD2 for D (5 bases). Deletions cut 1 base from V and 2 bases from J, with 9 bases between. CDR3 size: 15 residues. CDR1 is LGHDT and CDR2 is YNNKEL in the germline V gene (reference sequence). The CDR3: CASSQVRGSKNIQYF. The CDR3 DNA reads as TGTGCCAGCAGCCAAGTTAGAGGGTCCAAAAACATTCAGTACTTC. The entire variable domain, with the rest obtained from reference TRBV3-1 and TRBJ2-4, is as follows: DTAVSQTPKYLVTQMGNDKSIKCEQNLGHDTMYWYKQDSKKFLKIMFSYNNKELIINETVPNRFSPKSPDKAHLNLHINSLELGDSAVYFCASSQVRGSKNIQYFGAGTRLSVL.

By sample share, this clonotype is medium-sized. Within a library made for alpha chains, this beta chain is off target, and its count is uninformative. The rearrangement links TRBV28 to TRBJ2-7; D remains ambiguous. CDR3 length equals 12 residues. V was shortened by 6 bases and J by 6 bases, with 12 bases between the two germline ends. Germline V gene data show CDR1 as MDHEN and CDR2 as SYDVKM. The CDR3 sequence: CASSPDLPEQYF. The CDR3 DNA sequence: TGTGCCAGCAGCCCGGACCTCCCCGAGCAGTACTTC.

This clonotype was detected many times. This beta chain was picked up by a library intended for alpha chains and is off target, so its count carries little meaning. V is TRBV7-9 and J is TRBJ1-5; D might be TRBD1 (5 bases). Germline V gene lookup returns CDR1 SEHNR and CDR2 FQNEAQ (reference sequence). Trimming took off 1 base at V and 11 bases at J, with 12 bases between the two ends. The CDR3 sequence is 13 residues long. The CDR3 loop reads CASSLEAQGAQHF. CDR3 nucleotide sequence: TGTGCCAGCAGCTTAGAGGCCCAAGGGGCCCAGCATTTT.

This clonotype was seen at least ten times. For a library built for alpha chains, this beta chain is a stray read; little rests on its size. The chain links TRBV2 to TRBJ1-5; tentative D call: TRBD1 (5 bases). The length of the CDR3 is 13 residues. V lost 6 bases to trimming and J lost 4 bases, with 10 bases between them. Germline CDR1 reads SNHLY; CDR2 reads FYNNEI. In nucleotides, the CDR3 is TGTGCCAGCAGGGCTCAGGGTAATCAGCCCCAGCATTTT. Translating gives CASRAQGNQPQHF. The complete variable domain, with remaining parts taken from reference TRBV2 and TRBJ1-5, reads EPEVTQTPSHQVTQMGQEVILRCVPISNHLYFYWYRQILGQKVEFLVSFYNNEISEKSEIFDDQFSVERPDGSNFTLKIRSTKLEDSAMYFCASRAQGNQPQHFGDGTRLSIL.

This clonotype was counted at least ten times. This beta chain represents an off-target read in a library built for alpha chains; its size is of limited meaning. This chain uses TRBV7-2 with TRBJ2-7, with D uncertain. V lost 1 base and J lost 0, with 7 bases in between. The CDR3 has 14 amino acids. The germline V gene has CDR1 SGHTA and CDR2 FQGNSA. The CDR3 sequence: CASSLEPGSYEQYF. The CDR3 bases are TGTGCCAGCAGCTTAGAGCCCGGCTCCTACGAGCAGTACTTC. Combining the CDR3 with reference TRBV7-2 and TRBJ2-7 gives the whole variable domain GAGVSQSPSNKVTEKGKDVELRCDPISGHTALYWYRQSLGQGLEFLIYFQGNSAPDKSGLPSDRFSAERTGGSVSTLTIQRTQQEDSAVYLCASSLEPGSYEQYFGPGTRLTVT.

This clonotype showed up many times. This beta chain is an off-target read within a library intended for alpha chains, so its frequency means little. The rearrangement joins TRBV28 to TRBJ2-2; 7 bases map to TRBD2. The CDR3 spans 16 residues. V lost 3 bases, J lost 0 bases, and 4 bases stayed unmatched. CDR1 is MDHEN and CDR2 is SYDVKM in the germline V gene. In DNA, the CDR3 is TGTGCCAGCAGTTTGCGGGGGATCCCGAACACCGGGGAGCTGTTTTTT. It is translated as CASSLRGIPNTGELFF.

At least ten counts were recorded for this clonotype. This beta chain is a stray read from a library made for alpha chains; its abundance is not meaningful. The rearrangement links TRBV28 to TRBJ1-4; possibly TRBD1 for D (6 bases). The CDR3 has 15 amino acids. V shed 6 bases and J shed 1 base, with 12 bases lying between them. The V gene's germline CDR1 is MDHEN and CDR2 SYDVKM. The CDR3 loop is CASSLLQGTNEKLFF. CDR3 bases: TGTGCCAGCAGCCTGCTACAGGGAACTAATGAAAAACTGTTTTTT.

Comments on this clonotype: Within a library made for alpha chains, this beta chain is off target, and its count is uninformative. For the CDR3, the DNA is TGTGCCAGCAGCTCCCCGATCGCGTCTACGAACACCGGGGAGCTGTTTTTT. Protein product: CASSSPIASTNTGELFF. J is TRBJ2-2 and V is TRBV5-6; D is undetermined. Germline CDR1 reads SGHDT; CDR2 reads YYEEEE. V was trimmed by 3 bases and J by 0 bases, leaving 15 bases between them. The CDR3 covers 17 residues. Full variable domain (rest looked up from reference TRBV5-6 and TRBJ2-2): DAGVTQSPTHLIKTRGQQVTLRCSPKSGHDTVSWYQQALGQGPQFIFQYYEEEERQRGNFPDRFSGHQFPNYSSELNVNALLLGDSALYLCASSSPIASTNTGELFFGEGSRLTVL.

This clonotype has at least ten counts. This beta chain turned up in a library designed for alpha chains; as an off-target read, its abundance says little. V usage is TRBV7-2 and J usage is TRBJ2-3; perhaps TRBD2 as D (6 bases). Trimming left V 5 bases short and J 6 bases short, with 18 bases between. In germline, CDR1 is SGHTA, CDR2 FQGNSA. CDR3 size: 15 residues. CDR3 sequence: CASSPSGSFSDTQYF. The CDR3 nucleotides are TGTGCCAGCAGCCCGTCCGGGAGCTTTTCCGATACGCAGTATTTT.